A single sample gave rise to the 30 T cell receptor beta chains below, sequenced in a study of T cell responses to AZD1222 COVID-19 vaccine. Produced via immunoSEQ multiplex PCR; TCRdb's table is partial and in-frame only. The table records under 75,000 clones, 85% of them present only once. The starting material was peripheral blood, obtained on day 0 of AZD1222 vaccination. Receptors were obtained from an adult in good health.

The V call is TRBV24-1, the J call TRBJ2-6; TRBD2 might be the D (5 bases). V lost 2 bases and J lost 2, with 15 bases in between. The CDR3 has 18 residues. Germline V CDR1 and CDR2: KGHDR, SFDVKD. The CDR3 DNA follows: TGTGCCACCAGTGATTATTGGGTCAAGGAGGCTGGGGCCAACGTCCTGACTTTC. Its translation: CATSDYWVKEAGANVLTF.

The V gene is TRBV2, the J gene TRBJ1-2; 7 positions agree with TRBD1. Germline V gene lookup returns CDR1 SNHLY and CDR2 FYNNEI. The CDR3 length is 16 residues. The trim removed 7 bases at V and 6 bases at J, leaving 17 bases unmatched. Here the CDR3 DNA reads TGTGCCAGCAAAATCGACAGGGTTAAGGGTGGGGATGGCTACACCTTC. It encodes CASKIDRVKGGDGYTF.

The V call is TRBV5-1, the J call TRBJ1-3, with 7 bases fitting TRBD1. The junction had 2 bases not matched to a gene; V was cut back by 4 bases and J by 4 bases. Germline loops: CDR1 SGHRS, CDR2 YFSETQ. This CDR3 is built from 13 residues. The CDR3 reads CASSRDSGNTIYF. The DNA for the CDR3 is TGCGCCAGCAGCAGGGACAGCGGAAACACCATATATTTT.

The CDR3 region has the DNA TGTGCCAGCAGCTTAGGGGCAGGGGGAAGCTACGAGCAGTACTTC. This gives the protein CASSLGAGGSYEQYF. The rearrangement links TRBV7-9 to TRBJ2-7, with TRBD1 identical over 7 bases. The CDR3 contains 15 residues. V trimming: 1 base; J trimming: 3 bases; junction bases outside the gene matches: 6. Germline CDR1 and CDR2: SEHNR and FQNEAQ (reference sequence).

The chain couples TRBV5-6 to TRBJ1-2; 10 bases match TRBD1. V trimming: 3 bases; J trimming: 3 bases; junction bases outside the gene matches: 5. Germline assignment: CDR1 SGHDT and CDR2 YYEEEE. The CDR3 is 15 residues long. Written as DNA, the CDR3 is TGTGCCAGCAGCTCTAGACAGGGGGCTTACTATGGCTACACCTTC. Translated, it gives CASSSRQGAYYGYTF.

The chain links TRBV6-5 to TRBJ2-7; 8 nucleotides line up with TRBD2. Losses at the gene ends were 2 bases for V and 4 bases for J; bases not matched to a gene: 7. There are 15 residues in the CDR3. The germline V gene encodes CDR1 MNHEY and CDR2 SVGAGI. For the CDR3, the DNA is TGTGCCAGCAGTTACGGGGGACTAGGCGTTTACGAGCAGTACTTC. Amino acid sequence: CASSYGGLGVYEQYF.

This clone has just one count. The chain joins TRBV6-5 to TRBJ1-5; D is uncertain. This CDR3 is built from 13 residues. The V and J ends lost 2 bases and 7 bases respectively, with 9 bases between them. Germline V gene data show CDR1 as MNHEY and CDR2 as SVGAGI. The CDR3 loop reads CASSYGSQQPQHF. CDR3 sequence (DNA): TGTGCCAGCAGTTACGGAAGTCAGCAGCCCCAGCATTTT.

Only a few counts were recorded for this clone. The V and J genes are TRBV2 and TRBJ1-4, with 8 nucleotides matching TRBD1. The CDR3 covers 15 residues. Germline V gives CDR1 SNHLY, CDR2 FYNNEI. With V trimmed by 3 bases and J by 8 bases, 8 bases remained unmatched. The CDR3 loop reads CASSDPPGGVEKLFF. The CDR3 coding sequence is TGTGCCAGCAGTGACCCCCCAGGGGGCGTAGAAAAACTGTTTTTT.

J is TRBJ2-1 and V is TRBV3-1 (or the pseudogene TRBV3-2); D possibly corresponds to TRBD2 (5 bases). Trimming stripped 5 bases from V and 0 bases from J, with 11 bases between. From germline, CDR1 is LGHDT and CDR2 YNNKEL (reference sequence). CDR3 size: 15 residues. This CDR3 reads CASSVRGSSYNEQFF. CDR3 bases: TGTGCCAGCAGCGTTCGGGGAAGCTCCTACAATGAGCAGTTCTTC.

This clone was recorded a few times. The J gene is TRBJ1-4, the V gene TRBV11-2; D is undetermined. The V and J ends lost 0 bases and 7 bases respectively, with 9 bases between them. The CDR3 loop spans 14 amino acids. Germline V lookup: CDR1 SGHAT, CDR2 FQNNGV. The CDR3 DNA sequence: TGTGCCAGCAGCTTAGACAGGCCTCCTGAAAAACTGTTTTTT. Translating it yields CASSLDRPPEKLFF.

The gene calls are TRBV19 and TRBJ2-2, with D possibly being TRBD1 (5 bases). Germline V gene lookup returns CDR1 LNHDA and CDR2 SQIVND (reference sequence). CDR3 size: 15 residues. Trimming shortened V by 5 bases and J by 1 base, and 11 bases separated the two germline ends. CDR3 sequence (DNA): TGTGCCAGTAGTTCTCCAGGACAGAACACCGGGGAGCTGTTTTTT. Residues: CASSSPGQNTGELFF.

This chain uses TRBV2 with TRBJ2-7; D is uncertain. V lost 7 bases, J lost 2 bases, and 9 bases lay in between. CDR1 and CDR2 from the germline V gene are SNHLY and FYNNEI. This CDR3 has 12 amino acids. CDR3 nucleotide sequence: TGTGCCAGCAACCGGGCCCCCTACGAGCAGTACTTC. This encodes CASNRAPYEQYF. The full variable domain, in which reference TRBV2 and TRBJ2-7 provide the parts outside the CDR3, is EPEVTQTPSHQVTQMGQEVILRCVPISNHLYFYWYRQILGQKVEFLVSFYNNEISEKSEIFDDQFSVERPDGSNFTLKIRSTKLEDSAMYFCASNRAPYEQYFGPGTRLTVT.

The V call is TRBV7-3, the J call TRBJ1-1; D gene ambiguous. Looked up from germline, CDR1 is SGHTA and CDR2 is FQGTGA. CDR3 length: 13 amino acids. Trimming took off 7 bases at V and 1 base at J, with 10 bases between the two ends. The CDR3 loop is CASKERWNTEAFF. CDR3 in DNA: TGTGCCAGCAAGGAAAGGTGGAACACTGAAGCTTTCTTT.

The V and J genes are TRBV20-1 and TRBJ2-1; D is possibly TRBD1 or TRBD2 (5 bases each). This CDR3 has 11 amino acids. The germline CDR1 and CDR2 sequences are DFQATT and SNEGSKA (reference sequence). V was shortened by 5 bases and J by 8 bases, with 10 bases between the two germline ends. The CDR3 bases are TGCAGTGCTCAGAGGGGCTATGAGCAGTTCTTC. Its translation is CSAQRGYEQFF.

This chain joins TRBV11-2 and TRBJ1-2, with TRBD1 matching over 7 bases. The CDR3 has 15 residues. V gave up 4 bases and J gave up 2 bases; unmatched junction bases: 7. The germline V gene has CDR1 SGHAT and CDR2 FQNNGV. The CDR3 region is CASSSQGGVNYGYTF. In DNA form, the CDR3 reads TGTGCCAGCAGCTCCCAGGGGGGGGTAAACTATGGCTACACCTTC.

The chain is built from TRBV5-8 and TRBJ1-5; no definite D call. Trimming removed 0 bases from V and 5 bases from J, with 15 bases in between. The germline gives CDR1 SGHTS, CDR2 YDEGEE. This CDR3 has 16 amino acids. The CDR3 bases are TGTGCCAGCAGCTTGGGAGGAGGCATCGGCGATCAGCCCCAGCATTTT. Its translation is CASSLGGGIGDQPQHF.

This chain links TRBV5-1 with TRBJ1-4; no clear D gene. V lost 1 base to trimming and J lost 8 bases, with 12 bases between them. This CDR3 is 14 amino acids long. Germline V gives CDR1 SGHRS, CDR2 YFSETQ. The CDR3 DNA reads TGCGCCAGCAGCTTGTTCCCGGCAGACGAAAAACTGTTTTTT. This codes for CASSLFPADEKLFF.

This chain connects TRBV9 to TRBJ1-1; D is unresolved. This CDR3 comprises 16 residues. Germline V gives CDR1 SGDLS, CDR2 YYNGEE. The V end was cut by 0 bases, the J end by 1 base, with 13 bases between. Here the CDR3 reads CASSVELPSGNTEAFF. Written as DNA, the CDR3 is TGTGCCAGCAGCGTAGAACTTCCATCAGGGAACACTGAAGCTTTCTTT. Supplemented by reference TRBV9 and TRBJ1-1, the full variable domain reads DSGVTQTPKHLITATGQRVTLRCSPRSGDLSVYWYQQSLDQGLQFLIQYYNGEERAKGNILERFSAQQFPDLHSELNLSSLELGDSALYFCASSVELPSGNTEAFFGQGTRLTVV.

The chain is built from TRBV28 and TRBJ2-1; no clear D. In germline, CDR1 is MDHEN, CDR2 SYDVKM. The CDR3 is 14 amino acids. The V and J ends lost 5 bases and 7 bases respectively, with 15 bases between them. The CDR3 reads CASSLRNLQNEQFF. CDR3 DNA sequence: TGTGCCAGCAGTCTTAGAAACTTACAGAATGAGCAGTTCTTC.

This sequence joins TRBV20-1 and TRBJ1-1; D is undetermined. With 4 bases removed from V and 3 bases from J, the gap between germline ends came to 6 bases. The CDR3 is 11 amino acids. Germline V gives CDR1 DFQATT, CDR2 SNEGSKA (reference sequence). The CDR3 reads CSATWDTEAFF. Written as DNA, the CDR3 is TGCAGTGCTACATGGGACACTGAAGCTTTCTTT.

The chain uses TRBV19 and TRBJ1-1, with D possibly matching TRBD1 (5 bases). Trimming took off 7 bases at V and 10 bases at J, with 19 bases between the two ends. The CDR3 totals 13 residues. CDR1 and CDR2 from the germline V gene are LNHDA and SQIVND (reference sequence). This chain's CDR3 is CASKEKGTEGAFF. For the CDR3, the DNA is TGTGCCAGTAAGGAGAAGGGGACCGAGGGAGCTTTCTTT.

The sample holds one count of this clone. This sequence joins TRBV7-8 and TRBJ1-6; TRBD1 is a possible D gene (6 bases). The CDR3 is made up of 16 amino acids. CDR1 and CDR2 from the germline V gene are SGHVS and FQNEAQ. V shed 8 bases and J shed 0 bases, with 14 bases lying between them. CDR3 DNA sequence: TGTGCCAGCGCGAGGGGGGGGAGCTCCTATAATTCACCCCTCCACTTT. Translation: CASARGGSSYNSPLHF.

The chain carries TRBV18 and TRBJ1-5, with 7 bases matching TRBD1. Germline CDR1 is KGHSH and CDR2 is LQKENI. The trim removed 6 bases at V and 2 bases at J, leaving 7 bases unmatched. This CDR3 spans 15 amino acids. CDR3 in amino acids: CASSPTGIGNQPQHF. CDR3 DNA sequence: TGTGCCAGCTCCCCGACAGGGATAGGCAATCAGCCCCAGCATTTT.

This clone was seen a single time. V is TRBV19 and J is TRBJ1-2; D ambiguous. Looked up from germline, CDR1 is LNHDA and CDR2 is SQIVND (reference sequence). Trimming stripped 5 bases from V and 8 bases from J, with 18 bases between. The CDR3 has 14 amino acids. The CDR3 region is CASSSQFSLGGYTF. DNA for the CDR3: TGTGCCAGTAGTTCCCAATTCTCCCTGGGAGGCTACACCTTC.

CDR3 sequence reads: CASTVASGYTDTQYF. DNA of the CDR3: TGTGCCAGCACCGTCGCTAGCGGGTACACAGATACGCAGTATTTT. The V and J genes are TRBV11-3 and TRBJ2-3; 8 bases align to TRBD2. Germline-derived CDR1 and CDR2 are SGHNT and YENEEA. The CDR3 has 15 residues. Unmatched junction bases numbered 8, after V lost 7 bases and J lost 2 bases.

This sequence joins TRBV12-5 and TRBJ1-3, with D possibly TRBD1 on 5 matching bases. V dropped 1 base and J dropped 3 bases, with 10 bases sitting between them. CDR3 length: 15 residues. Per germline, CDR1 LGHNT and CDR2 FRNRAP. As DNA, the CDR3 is TGTGCTAGTGGTTTGGGCGGGGGAAATGGAAACACCATATATTTT. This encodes CASGLGGGNGNTIYF.

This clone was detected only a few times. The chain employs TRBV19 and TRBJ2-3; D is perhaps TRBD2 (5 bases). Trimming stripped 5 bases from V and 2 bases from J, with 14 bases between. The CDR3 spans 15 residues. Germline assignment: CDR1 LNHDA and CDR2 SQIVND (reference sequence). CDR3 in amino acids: CASSDYGVHTDTQYF. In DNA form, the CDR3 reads TGTGCCAGTAGTGACTACGGGGTCCACACAGATACGCAGTATTTT.

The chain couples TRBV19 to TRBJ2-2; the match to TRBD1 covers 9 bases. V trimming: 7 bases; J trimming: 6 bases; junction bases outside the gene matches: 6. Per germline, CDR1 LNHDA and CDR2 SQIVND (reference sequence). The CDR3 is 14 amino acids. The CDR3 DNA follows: TGTGCCAGTAAATCGGGACAGGGACCCGGGGAGCTGTTTTTT. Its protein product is CASKSGQGPGELFF.

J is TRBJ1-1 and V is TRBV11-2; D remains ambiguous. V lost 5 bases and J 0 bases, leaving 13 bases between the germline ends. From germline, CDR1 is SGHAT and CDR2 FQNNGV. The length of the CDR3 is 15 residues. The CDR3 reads CASSPPGLMNTEAFF. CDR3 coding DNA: TGTGCCAGCAGCCCTCCGGGTTTAATGAACACTGAAGCTTTCTTT.

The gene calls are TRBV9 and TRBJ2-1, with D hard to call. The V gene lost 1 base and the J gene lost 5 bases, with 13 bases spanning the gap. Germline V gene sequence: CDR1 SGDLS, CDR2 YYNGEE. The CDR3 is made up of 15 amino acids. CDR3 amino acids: CASSVRPTRNNEQFF. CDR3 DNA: TGTGCCAGCAGCGTACGGCCCACCCGAAACAATGAGCAGTTCTTC.